A single sample is the source of the 17 T cell receptor beta chains below, sequenced in a study of blood T cell repertoires in COVID-19. The assay was immunoSEQ multiplex PCR, and TCRdb's table has in-frame clones only and misses some. The sample shows 270,000 or so clones, just over 90% of them seen only once. Sequencing was carried out using PBMCs or T cells enriched from blood (not recorded which). Every receptor here comes from a woman aged 40-49 years with acute COVID-19.

The V call is TRBV5-4, the J call TRBJ1-1; 9 nucleotides align to TRBD1. Germline V gives CDR1 SGHNT, CDR2 YYREEE (reference sequence). With V trimmed by 2 bases and J by 5 bases, 10 bases remained unmatched. This CDR3 contains 16 residues. This chain's CDR3 is CASSFPPGQGGTEAFF. The CDR3 coding sequence is TGTGCCAGCAGCTTTCCTCCGGGACAGGGTGGGACTGAAGCTTTCTTT.

The gene calls are TRBV5-8 and TRBJ1-5, with 7 nucleotides matching TRBD1. V shed 3 bases and J 4 bases; nucleotides not matched to a gene: 4. In germline, CDR1 is SGHTS, CDR2 YDEGEE. CDR3 length: 14 residues. The CDR3 nucleotides read TGTGCCAGCAGCTGGGGACAGCCAAATCAGCCCCAGCATTTT. Residues: CASSWGQPNQPQHF.

The chain is built from TRBV10-2 and TRBJ1-5; TRBD1 might be the D (5 bases). There are 15 residues in the CDR3. V lost 7 bases to trimming and J lost 0 bases, with 13 bases between them. CDR1 and CDR2 (germline): WSHSY, SAAADI. For the CDR3, the DNA is TGCGCCAGCAAAGAGCGGGGGAATAGCAATCAGCCCCAGCATTTT. Amino acids: CASKERGNSNQPQHF.

This sequence joins TRBV19 and TRBJ1-1; a possible D gene is TRBD1 (5 bases). V lost 6 bases and J 1 base, leaving 9 bases between the germline ends. The V gene's germline CDR1 is LNHDA and CDR2 SQIVND (reference sequence). This CDR3 is built from 13 residues. CDR3 DNA: TGTGCCAGTAGCAGCGACAGGAACACTGAAGCTTTCTTT. Residues: CASSSDRNTEAFF.

This clone was seen only once. In DNA, the CDR3 is TGTGCCAGCAGCCCGGGGGGCGGCACCGGGGAGCTGTTTTTT. Protein sequence: CASSPGGGTGELFF. The V gene is TRBV11-2, the J gene TRBJ2-2; D is perhaps TRBD2 (7 bases). The ends were cut back, 5 bases at V and 4 bases at J, with 11 bases in the middle. The CDR3 is 14 residues long. Germline CDR1 and CDR2: SGHAT and FQNNGV. The variable domain in full, with the rest retrieved from reference TRBV11-2 and TRBJ2-2, is EAGVAQSPRYKIIEKRQSVAFWCNPISGHATLYWYQQILGQGPKLLIQFQNNGVVDDSQLPKDRFSAERLKGVDSTLKIQPAKLEDSAVYLCASSPGGGTGELFFGEGSRLTVL.

The count of this clone is one. V gene TRBV30 combines with J gene TRBJ2-1; 9 nucleotides agree with TRBD1. Germline CDR1 is GTSNPN and CDR2 is SVGIG (reference sequence). The J segment lost 1 base and the V segment lost 4 bases, leaving 2 bases of the junction unmatched. There are 14 residues in the CDR3. The CDR3 sequence: CAWTGTGSYNEQFF. Here the CDR3 DNA reads TGTGCCTGGACCGGGACAGGGTCCTACAATGAGCAGTTCTTC.

The chain joins TRBV5-6 to TRBJ1-5, with 8 positions matching TRBD1. V shed 4 bases, J shed 3 bases, and the junction held 12 bases outside the gene matches. In germline, CDR1 is SGHDT, CDR2 YYEEEE. The CDR3 length is 17 residues. The CDR3 loop is CASSKTTGAMLNQPQHF. CDR3 coding DNA: TGTGCCAGCAGCAAGACGACAGGGGCCATGCTCAATCAGCCCCAGCATTTT. The variable domain in full, with the rest retrieved from reference TRBV5-6 and TRBJ1-5, is DAGVTQSPTHLIKTRGQQVTLRCSPKSGHDTVSWYQQALGQGPQFIFQYYEEEERQRGNFPDRFSGHQFPNYSSELNVNALLLGDSALYLCASSKTTGAMLNQPQHFGDGTRLSIL.

CDR3 nucleotides: TGTGCCAGCAGCCCAGGGTGGAAGTTTAATGAAAAACTGTTTTTT. It specifies CASSPGWKFNEKLFF. V is TRBV7-8 and J is TRBJ1-4; possible D gene TRBD1, 5 bases. Trimming took 5 bases from V and 4 from J, leaving 14 bases between them. This CDR3 is built from 15 residues. Germline CDR1 SGHVS, CDR2 FQNEAQ.

The chain joins TRBV30 to TRBJ2-7; possibly TRBD1 for D (6 bases). V lost 3 bases and J 0 bases, leaving 12 bases between the germline ends. CDR3 length: 14 amino acids. CDR1 is GTSNPN, CDR2 SVGIG, per germline (reference sequence). The CDR3 protein is CAWRSGTHSYEQYF. Here the CDR3 DNA reads TGTGCCTGGAGATCCGGGACACACTCCTACGAGCAGTACTTC.

V and J are TRBV3-1 (or the pseudogene TRBV3-2) and TRBJ2-3; 7 bases are shared with TRBD1. The V gene's germline CDR1 is LGHDT and CDR2 YNNKEL (reference sequence). This CDR3 has 15 amino acids. The V gene end was trimmed by 0 bases and the J gene end by 1 base; junction bases not matched to a gene: 1. The CDR3 nucleotides read TGTGCCAGCAGCCAAGAAGGGGGCGGCACAGATACGCAGTATTTT. Translation: CASSQEGGGTDTQYF.

The J gene is TRBJ2-7, the V gene TRBV6-5, with 9 bases aligning to TRBD1. J lost 4 bases, V lost 6 bases, and 10 bases had no gene match. The CDR3 has 15 amino acids. Germline lookup yields CDR1 MNHEY and CDR2 SVGAGI. The CDR3 sequence: CASSLIRDRAYEQYF. For the CDR3, the DNA is TGTGCCAGCAGCCTCATCCGGGACAGGGCGTACGAGCAGTACTTC.

The chain carries TRBV5-1 and TRBJ2-6; D is possibly TRBD1 (6 bases). V was clipped by 4 bases and J by 2 bases, with 13 bases between them. This CDR3 region has 16 residues. CDR1 is SGHRS and CDR2 is YFSETQ in the germline V gene. Here the CDR3 DNA reads TGCGCCAGCAGCCCGCCTACAGGGACTGGGGCCAACGTCCTGACTTTC. It translates to CASSPPTGTGANVLTF. Filled out from reference TRBV5-1 and TRBJ2-6, the complete variable domain reads KAGVTQTPRYLIKTRGQQVTLSCSPISGHRSVSWYQQTPGQGLQFLFEYFSETQRNKGNFPGRFSGRQFSNSRSEMNVSTLELGDSALYLCASSPPTGTGANVLTFGAGSRLTVL.

The rearrangement links TRBV6-5 to TRBJ1-1, with 9 nucleotides matching TRBD1. Unmatched junction bases numbered 7, after V lost 7 bases and J lost 1 base. CDR3 length: 15 amino acids. Germline lookup yields CDR1 MNHEY and CDR2 SVGAGI. The CDR3 sequence is CASTTGGVGNTEAFF. The CDR3 DNA reads TGTGCCAGCACTACAGGGGGCGTCGGGAACACTGAAGCTTTCTTT.

The CDR3 DNA reads as TGCGCCAGCAGCGGGGCCCCGAACACTGAAGCTTTCTTT. Its translation: CASSGAPNTEAFF. The chain is built from TRBV5-1 and TRBJ1-1, with D perhaps matching TRBD1 (5 bases). Germline values: CDR1 SGHRS, CDR2 YFSETQ. The V gene lost 4 bases and the J gene lost 1 base, with 8 bases spanning the gap. CDR3 length: 13 residues.

This chain connects TRBV18 to TRBJ1-1; unclear D gene. The CDR3 totals 12 residues. From germline, CDR1 is KGHSH and CDR2 LQKENI. V dropped 4 bases and J dropped 1 base, with 4 bases sitting between them. CDR3 sequence: CASSLKNTEAFF. Written as DNA, the CDR3 is TGTGCCAGCTCACTAAAGAACACTGAAGCTTTCTTT.

CDR3 protein: CASSQAAGGAGRDGYTF. Written as DNA, the CDR3 is TGCGCCAGCAGCCAAGCTGCCGGGGGTGCAGGCAGGGATGGCTACACCTTC. This chain joins TRBV4-1 and TRBJ1-2; D may be TRBD1 (5 bases). The CDR3 spans 17 residues. Trimming shortened V by 1 base and J by 6 bases, and 21 bases separated the two germline ends. Germline CDR1 MGHRA, CDR2 YSYEKL.

The V gene is TRBV7-2, the J gene TRBJ2-3; 11 bases fit TRBD2. CDR1 and CDR2 from the germline V gene are SGHTA and FQGNSA. The CDR3 contains 17 residues. V lost 2 bases to trimming and J lost 0 bases; unmatched junction nucleotides: 4. CDR3 DNA: TGTGCCAGCAGCTTAAGGGGACTAGCGGCTAGCACAGATACGCAGTATTTT. It is translated as CASSLRGLAASTDTQYF.